This T cell receptor beta chain was sequenced in a study of blood T cell repertoires in COVID-19. Study context: Some COVID-19 samples were acute and others convalescent; all came from the United States, Italy and Spain. The analysed material was cDNA or gDNA that came from T cells, B-cell-depleted T cells, or PBMCs.

From germline, CDR1 is MNHEY and CDR2 SMNVEV (reference sequence). This CDR3 comprises 13 residues. Trimming stripped 3 bases from V and 5 bases from J, with 8 bases between. Authors' analysis steps: Quantification of nucleated cells was approximated via reference gene primer amplification. The method was immunoSEQ multiplex PCR; TCRdb's version includes in-frame clones alone and lacks a portion of them. That table gives V, J and clone size, and the DNA gave D and trimming. The sample consists of fewer than 250,000 clones, about 82% of them appearing once. The origin of this receptor is a woman aged 55-69 years with active or convalescent COVID-19. The material sequenced was peripheral blood. The chain couples TRBV27 to TRBJ1-5; D is perhaps TRBD1 (6 bases). CDR3 coding DNA: TGTGCCAGCAGTTTTGAGGGGGATCAGCCCCAGCATTTT. Protein product: CASSFEGDQPQHF.